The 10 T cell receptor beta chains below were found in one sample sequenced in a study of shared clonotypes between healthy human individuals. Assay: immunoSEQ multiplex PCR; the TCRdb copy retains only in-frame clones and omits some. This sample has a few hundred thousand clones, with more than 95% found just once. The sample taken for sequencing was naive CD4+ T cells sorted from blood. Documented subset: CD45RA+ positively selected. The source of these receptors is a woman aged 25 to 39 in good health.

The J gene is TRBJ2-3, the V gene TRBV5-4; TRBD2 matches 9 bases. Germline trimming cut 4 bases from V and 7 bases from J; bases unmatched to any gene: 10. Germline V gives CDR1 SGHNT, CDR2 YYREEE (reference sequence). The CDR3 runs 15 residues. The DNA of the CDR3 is TGTGCCAGCAGCCCGGAGGTGCTAGCGGGGTATACGCAGTATTTT. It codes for CASSPEVLAGYTQYF.

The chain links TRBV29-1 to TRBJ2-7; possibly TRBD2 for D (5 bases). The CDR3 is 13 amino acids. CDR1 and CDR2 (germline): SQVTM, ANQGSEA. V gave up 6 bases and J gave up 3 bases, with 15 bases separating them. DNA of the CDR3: TGCAGCGTCCCCGGCGGGTCACTCTACGAGCAGTACTTC. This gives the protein CSVPGGSLYEQYF.

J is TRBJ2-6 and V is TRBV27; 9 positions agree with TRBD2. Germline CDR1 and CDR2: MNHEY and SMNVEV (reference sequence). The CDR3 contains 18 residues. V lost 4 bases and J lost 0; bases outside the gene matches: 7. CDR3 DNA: TGTGCCAGCAGTTCGGCTAGCGGGGCGGACTCTGGGGCCAACGTCCTGACTTTC. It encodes CASSSASGADSGANVLTF. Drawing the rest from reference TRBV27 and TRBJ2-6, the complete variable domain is EAQVTQNPRYLITVTGKKLTVTCSQNMNHEYMSWYRQDPGLGLRQIYYSMNVEVTDKGDVPEGYKVSRKEKRNFPLILESPSPNQTSLYFCASSSASGADSGANVLTFGAGSRLTVL.

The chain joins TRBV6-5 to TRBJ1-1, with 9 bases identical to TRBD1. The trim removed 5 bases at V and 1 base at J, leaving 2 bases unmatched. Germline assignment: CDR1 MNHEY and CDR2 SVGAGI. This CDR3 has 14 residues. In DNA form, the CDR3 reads TGTGCCAGCAGTCCGGACAGGGGGAACACTGAAGCTTTCTTT. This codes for CASSPDRGNTEAFF.

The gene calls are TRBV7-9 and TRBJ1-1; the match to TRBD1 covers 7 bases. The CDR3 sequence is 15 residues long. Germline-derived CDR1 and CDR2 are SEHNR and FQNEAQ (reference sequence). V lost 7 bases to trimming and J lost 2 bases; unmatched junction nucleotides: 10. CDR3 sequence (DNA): TGTGCCAGCACCTGGAGTTGGGACAGTAACACTGAAGCTTTCTTT. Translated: CASTWSWDSNTEAFF.

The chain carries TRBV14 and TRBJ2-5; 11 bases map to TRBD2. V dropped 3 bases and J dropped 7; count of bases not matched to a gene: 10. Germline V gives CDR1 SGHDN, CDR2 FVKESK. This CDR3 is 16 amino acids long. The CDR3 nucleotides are TGTGCCAGCAGCCACGGTCCCGGGACTAGCGGTGGGACCCAGTACTTC. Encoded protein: CASSHGPGTSGGTQYF.

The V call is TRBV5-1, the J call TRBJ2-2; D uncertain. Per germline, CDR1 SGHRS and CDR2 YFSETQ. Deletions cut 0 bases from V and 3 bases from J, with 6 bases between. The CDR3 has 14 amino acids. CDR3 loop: CASSLAADTGELFF. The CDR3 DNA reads TGCGCCAGCAGCTTGGCGGCGGACACCGGGGAGCTGTTTTTT.

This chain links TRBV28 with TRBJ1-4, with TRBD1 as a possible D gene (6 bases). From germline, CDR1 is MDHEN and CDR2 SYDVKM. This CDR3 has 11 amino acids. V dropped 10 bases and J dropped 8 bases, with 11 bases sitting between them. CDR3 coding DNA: TGTGCCACCAGGGGTCGGGAAAAACTGTTTTTT. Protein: CATRGREKLFF.

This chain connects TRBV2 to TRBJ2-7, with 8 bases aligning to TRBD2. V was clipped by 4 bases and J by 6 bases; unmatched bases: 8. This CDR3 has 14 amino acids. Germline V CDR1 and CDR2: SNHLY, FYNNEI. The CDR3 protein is CASSVGLVGGEQYF. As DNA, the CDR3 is TGTGCCAGCAGTGTGGGACTAGTAGGTGGCGAGCAGTACTTC.

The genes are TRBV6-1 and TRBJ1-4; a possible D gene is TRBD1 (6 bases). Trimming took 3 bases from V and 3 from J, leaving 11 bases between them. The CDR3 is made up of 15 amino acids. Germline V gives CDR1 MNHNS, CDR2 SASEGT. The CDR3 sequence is CASSEAGDPNEKLFF. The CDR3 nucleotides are TGTGCCAGCAGTGAGGCAGGGGACCCTAATGAAAAACTGTTTTTT.